This TCR beta chain was retrieved from a study of shared clonotypes between healthy human individuals (dated by TCRdb to the early 2020s). Regarding the study in general: The cohort comprised a couple of women and a few men aged 18 to 49 years. To increase sequencing depth and limit assay-specific biases, TCR repertoire library preparation and sequencing were carried out by different laboratories using diverse techniques. To estimate repertoire size and how much clonotype sharing occurs between individuals, the study deeply sequenced the blood TCR repertoires of about 5 healthy adults. For each donor, three plates each were used for CD4 naive and CD4 memory, two plates were used for CD8 naive, and one plate was used for CD8 memory. Each donor's leukapheresis produced roughly between roughly 0.9 and 8.9 billion PBMCs. Results the study describes overall, beyond this receptor: Estimated clonotype richness was generally larger for naive than for memory subsets. Incomplete sequencing was indicated by rarefaction of sorted-subset datasets, despite the large sequencing depth. Pairwise subsampling led to the expectation that sequencing depth would affect the degree of clonotype sharing among donors. Sampling was limited to blood, and TCR repertoires in tissue likely differ from TCR repertoires in blood. About 5% of naive CD4, 3.5% of naive CD8, 2% to 2.5% of memory CD4, and 0.4% of memory CD8 clonotypes were shared across a few donors. Because the study included only a small number of donors, the genetic and exposure-history diversity represented was limited. Clonotypes shared by all four sorted-subset donors showed higher generation probabilities than non-shared clonotypes.

Using the deep immunoSEQ assay, multiplex PCR amplified TCR CDR3 regions from genomic DNA. Genomic DNA extracted from each cell subset was distributed evenly over all wells of several immunoSEQ 96-well plates, and each plate served as one replicate. For sorted subsets, each replicate PCR was loaded with 150 to 250 ng genomic DNA, equivalent to 32,000 or so T cell genomes. The purified libraries were quantified using a Qubit 3.0 fluorometer, sized with a Bioanalyzer 2100, and then quantified again using the KAPA Library Quantification kit. A separate single-read 150-cycle Illumina NextSeq 550 flow cell was used to sequence each immunoSEQ 96-well plate. Under the source paper's analysis protocol: Because the immunoSEQ output held only junctional sequences and lacked quality scores, the filtering could not match the filtering applied to full-length reads. To assign V/J genes and CDR3, sequences were annotated against IMGT germline references using PyIR, a Python wrapper for IgBLAST v1.9. Reads were filtered out if the reads had weak V/J assignments (E-value above 1e-6), no CDR3, stop codons, out-of-frame junctions, or ambiguous translated residues. V3J clonotypes were defined by identical inferred V gene, J gene, and CDR3 amino acid sequence. Percentage overlap between repertoires was computed as shared unique clonotypes divided by the size of the smaller repertoire. Richness of each repertoire was evaluated using RTK rarefaction, the Chao1 estimator, and Recon v2.1 estimates of unobserved clonotypes. Generation probabilities for all TCRbeta clonotypes obtained by the gDNA method from four donors were computed using OLGA. What TCRdb holds here is the immuneACCESS table cut down to in-frame rearrangements. Part of the clones is not present; checked against another copy, under half of the missing clones reflect an unresolved V gene, and the others are unexplained. V, J and clone size derive from that table, while D and trimming were established from the DNA sequence. A total of 1.5 million to 2.5 million clones appear in this sample, about 94% of them only once. The ten largest clones take up 1.2% of the sample.

For the CD8 naive samples, CD45RO-negative cells were positively selected for CCR7, yielding a CD45RA+CCR7+ population from which TemRA cells were excluded. The donors were healthy, HIV-negative adults who had no recently reported acute infections or vaccinations. All donors were Caucasian adults living in Nashville, Tennessee, USA. After blood collection by leukapheresis, PBMCs were isolated using Ficoll-Histopaque density gradient centrifugation and then cryopreserved in the vapor phase of liquid nitrogen. Analytical flow cytometry was used to check the purity and quantity of each magnetically sorted T cell population. From each sorted fraction, genomic DNA was isolated and quantified by UV absorbance on a Nanodrop 2000c. Trimming at the junction amounts to 0 bases on V and 9 bases on J, and the germline ends lie 19 bases apart. Looking up the germline V gene yields CDR1 SGDLS and CDR2 YYNGEE. The CDR3, from cysteine to phenylalanine, totals 16 residues. Here the CDR3 DNA is all that survives: 48 bases in frame from base 1.

About this clone itself: Its target antigen remains unknown. Base quality data are lacking; no much larger clone is found one base away.

This clonotype was obtained from a man between 18 and 35 years old in good health. Material: naive CD8+ T cells sorted from blood. The sample's cell subset or site label is to be understood as: CD45RA+CCR7+. The rearrangement joined TRBV9 to TRBJ2-1, with TRBD1 tentatively as D gene (5 bases match). The base sequence is TGTGCCAGCAGCGTAGAAGGGGTCCCACTGAAATTTGAGCAGTTCTTC. It translates as CASSVEGVPLKFEQFF.